The next 24 T cell receptor beta chains were all read from a single sample in a study of blood T cell repertoires in COVID-19. The data were produced by immunoSEQ multiplex PCR, yet TCRdb's version contains in-frame clones alone and is incomplete. The table includes some 180,000 clones, about nine tenths detected once. Sequenced input: peripheral blood. Receptor source: a man aged 35-49 years with acute or convalescent COVID-19.

The CDR3 spells CASSTPGAGANVLTF. The DNA of the CDR3 is TGTGCCAGTAGTACCCCAGGGGCTGGGGCCAACGTCCTGACTTTC. The V call is TRBV19, the J call TRBJ2-6, with a weak D call TRBD1 (6 bases). The CDR3 spans 15 residues. The germline V and J ends were trimmed by 4 bases and 2 bases, with 9 bases remaining between them. Germline V gene lookup returns CDR1 LNHDA and CDR2 SQIVND (reference sequence).

CDR3 sequence: CATSEGRGGRTQYF. Written as DNA, the CDR3 is TGTGCCACCAGTGAGGGTAGGGGTGGTAGGACGCAGTATTTT. The chain couples TRBV24-1 to TRBJ2-3; a weak D match, TRBD1 (5 bases). Trimming pared 4 bases from V and 9 bases from J, leaving 16 bases between. CDR3 length: 14 amino acids. Germline lookup yields CDR1 KGHDR and CDR2 SFDVKD.

This clone was counted a single time. The V call is TRBV4-2, the J call TRBJ1-2, with 9 bases aligning to TRBD1. This CDR3 spans 16 amino acids. V lost 0 bases, J lost 5 bases, and 7 bases stayed unmatched. Germline values: CDR1 LGHNA, CDR2 YNFKEQ. The CDR3 reads CASSQDVTGGAYGYTF. In nucleotides, the CDR3 is TGTGCCAGCAGCCAAGATGTAACAGGGGGCGCGTATGGCTACACCTTC.

The chain has TRBV19 and TRBJ1-1; 7 positions agree with TRBD1. V trimming: 7 bases; J trimming: 4 bases; junction bases outside the gene matches: 6. This CDR3 region has 13 residues. Germline loops: CDR1 LNHDA, CDR2 SQIVND (reference sequence). The DNA of the CDR3 is TGTGCCAGTATCGACAGGGTAATCACTGAAGCTTTCTTT. Encoded protein: CASIDRVITEAFF.

The chain joins TRBV19 to TRBJ2-1, with TRBD2 matching over 7 bases. CDR1 and CDR2 (germline): LNHDA, SQIVND (reference sequence). The V gene end was trimmed by 6 bases and the J gene end by 8 bases; junction bases not matched to a gene: 10. CDR3 length equals 14 residues. The CDR3 region has the DNA TGTGCCAGTAGACCGGGACTACCCTTGGATGAGCAGTTCTTC. Translated, it gives CASRPGLPLDEQFF.

The rearrangement joins TRBV5-1 to TRBJ1-1; the match to TRBD1 covers 8 bases. The germline V gene has CDR1 SGHRS and CDR2 YFSETQ. J lost 0 bases, V lost 0 bases, and 4 bases had no gene match. The CDR3 spans 16 residues. CDR3 sequence: CASSLVLTGVNTEAFF. The CDR3 bases are TGCGCCAGCAGCTTGGTCTTGACAGGGGTGAACACTGAAGCTTTCTTT.

The V gene is TRBV30, the J gene TRBJ2-5; 8 bases match TRBD1. In germline, CDR1 is GTSNPN, CDR2 SVGIG (reference sequence). After removal of 1 base from V and 5 bases from J, the junction contained 9 bases not matched to a gene. The CDR3 has 15 residues. In DNA, the CDR3 is TGTGCCTGGAGTGAAGACAGGGGTTCGGGGGAGACCCAGTACTTC. Amino acid sequence: CAWSEDRGSGETQYF. The variable domain in full, completed from reference TRBV30 and TRBJ2-5, reads SQTIHQWPATLVQPVGSPLSLECTVEGTSNPNLYWYRQAAGRGLQLLFYSVGIGQISSEVPQNLSASRPQDRQFILSSKKLLLSDSGFYLCAWSEDRGSGETQYFGPGTRLLVL.

The table lists this clone with a count of one. The chain employs TRBV6-5 and TRBJ2-7; D uncertain. CDR1 and CDR2 (germline): MNHEY, SVGAGI. V lost 6 bases and J 4 bases, leaving 4 bases between the germline ends. The CDR3 covers 10 residues. The CDR3 DNA reads as TGTGCCAGCAGCCATTACGAGCAGTACTTC. Translating it yields CASSHYEQYF.

This chain uses TRBV12-3 or TRBV12-4 with TRBJ2-2, with D tentatively TRBD1 (6 bases). Trimming left V 4 bases short and J 10 bases short, with 7 bases between. The CDR3 contains 11 residues. The CDR3 reads CASSSGEELFF. The DNA for the CDR3 is TGTGCCAGCAGTTCAGGGGAGGAGCTGTTTTTT.

The chain carries TRBV7-2 and TRBJ1-2, with D hard to call. Germline V gene lookup returns CDR1 SGHTA and CDR2 FQGNSA. The CDR3 is 14 residues long. V was cut by 3 bases and J by 4 bases, with 12 bases left in between. The CDR3 sequence is CASSLGTLFYGYTF. The CDR3 nucleotides read TGTGCCAGCAGCTTGGGCACCCTCTTCTATGGCTACACCTTC.

This clone was counted only a few times. The DNA for the CDR3 is TGTGCCAGCAGCTCCGGACAGGGATATGGCTACACCTTC. This gives the protein CASSSGQGYGYTF. This sequence joins TRBV11-2 and TRBJ1-2; 8 bases line up with TRBD1. The trim removed 4 bases at V and 5 bases at J, leaving 3 bases unmatched. Germline-derived CDR1 and CDR2 are SGHAT and FQNNGV. The CDR3 runs 13 residues.

The chain couples TRBV5-8 to TRBJ1-1; D perhaps matches TRBD1 (6 bases). V lost 5 bases, J lost 3 bases, and 8 bases lay in between. Germline CDR1 and CDR2: SGHTS and YDEGEE. The CDR3 is made up of 12 amino acids. CDR3 nucleotides: TGTGCCAGCAGTTGGACAGACACTGAAGCTTTCTTT. Protein sequence: CASSWTDTEAFF.

The V and J genes are TRBV10-3 and TRBJ2-5; perhaps TRBD2 as D (6 bases). The germline CDR1 and CDR2 sequences are ENHRY and SYGVKD. V was cut by 3 bases and J by 4 bases, with 12 bases left in between. CDR3 length equals 14 residues. The CDR3 reads CAISEMGGAETQYF. The CDR3 bases are TGTGCCATCAGTGAAATGGGGGGAGCAGAGACCCAGTACTTC.

V is TRBV28 and J is TRBJ1-1; the D is unclear. This CDR3 is built from 10 residues. V lost 8 bases to trimming and J lost 3 bases, with 4 bases between them. CDR1 is MDHEN and CDR2 is SYDVKM in the germline V gene. DNA for the CDR3: TGTGCCAGCTCGGACACTGAAGCTTTCTTT. This translates into CASSDTEAFF. Full variable domain (rest looked up from reference TRBV28 and TRBJ1-1): DVKVTQSSRYLVKRTGEKVFLECVQDMDHENMFWYRQDPGLGLRLIYFSYDVKMKEKGDIPEGYSVSREKKERFSLILESASTNQTSMYLCASSDTEAFFGQGTRLTVV.

The V gene is TRBV9, the J gene TRBJ2-7, with 8 bases lining up with TRBD1. The V segment lost 2 bases and the J segment 4 bases; nucleotides outside the gene matches: 8. The CDR3 length is 15 residues. Germline CDR1 reads SGDLS; CDR2 reads YYNGEE. The CDR3 spells CASSVAGTGVYEQYF. The CDR3 bases are TGTGCCAGCAGCGTCGCCGGGACAGGAGTTTACGAGCAGTACTTC.

The CDR3 here is CASSLGANEQFF. CDR3 DNA: TGTGCCAGCAGTCTAGGCGCCAATGAGCAGTTCTTC. This sequence joins TRBV27 and TRBJ2-1; D remains ambiguous. V lost 5 bases, J lost 6 bases, and 8 bases lay in between. From germline, CDR1 is MNHEY and CDR2 SMNVEV (reference sequence). The CDR3 is 12 residues long.

This chain links TRBV4-3 with TRBJ2-2, with 7 bases identical to TRBD1. Germline V gene sequence: CDR1 LGHNA, CDR2 YSLEER. V shed 3 bases, J shed 4 bases, and the junction held 8 bases outside the gene matches. The CDR3 is 16 residues long. This chain's CDR3 is CASSHVTGDRTGELFF. The CDR3 DNA reads as TGCGCCAGCAGCCACGTTACAGGGGACCGCACCGGGGAGCTGTTTTTT.

This clone occurred a few times. Other DNA sequences in the sample encode the same CDR3. The V call is TRBV5-1, the J call TRBJ1-1, with 9 bases aligning to TRBD1. Germline V gene sequence: CDR1 SGHRS, CDR2 YFSETQ. Trimming at V came to 4 bases and at J to 4 bases, leaving 5 bases not matched to a gene. The CDR3 extends over 14 amino acids. CDR3 sequence: CASSPGQGGTEAFF. CDR3 in DNA: TGCGCCAGCAGCCCGGGACAGGGAGGCACTGAAGCTTTCTTT.

The J gene is TRBJ2-2, the V gene TRBV9; TRBD2 aligns across 12 bases. Germline trimming cut 0 bases from V and 4 bases from J; bases unmatched to any gene: 10. The length of the CDR3 is 19 residues. The germline V gene encodes CDR1 SGDLS and CDR2 YYNGEE. The CDR3 protein is CASSVVLAGGPGFTGELFF. The CDR3 coding sequence is TGTGCCAGCAGCGTAGTCCTAGCGGGGGGGCCCGGGTTCACCGGGGAGCTGTTTTTT. The full variable domain, with the rest looked up from reference TRBV9 and TRBJ2-2, is DSGVTQTPKHLITATGQRVTLRCSPRSGDLSVYWYQQSLDQGLQFLIQYYNGEERAKGNILERFSAQQFPDLHSELNLSSLELGDSALYFCASSVVLAGGPGFTGELFFGEGSRLTVL.

CDR3 sequence reads: CATSSKLGVPAAGANVLTF. In DNA, the CDR3 is TGTGCCACCAGCAGTAAATTAGGGGTACCTGCGGCGGGGGCCAACGTCCTGACTTTC. The chain carries TRBV15 and TRBJ2-6; tentatively, D is TRBD1 (5 bases). The CDR3 is made up of 19 amino acids. With 3 bases removed from V and 4 bases from J, the gap between germline ends came to 22 bases. Looked up from germline, CDR1 is LNHNV and CDR2 is YYDKDF (reference sequence).

J is TRBJ2-1 and V is TRBV25-1, with TRBD2 identical over 10 bases. This CDR3 is 14 amino acids long. Germline V gene data show CDR1 as MGHDK and CDR2 as SYGVNS. The V and J ends lost 4 bases and 7 bases, in that order; junction bases with no gene match: 4. The CDR3 sequence is CASSGTSGPNEQFF. The CDR3, as DNA: TGTGCCAGCAGTGGGACTAGCGGCCCTAATGAGCAGTTCTTC. The full variable domain, in which reference TRBV25-1 and TRBJ2-1 provide the parts outside the CDR3, is EADIYQTPRYLVIGTGKKITLECSQTMGHDKMYWYQQDPGMELHLIHYSYGVNSTEKGDLSSESTVSRIRTEHFPLTLESARPSHTSQYLCASSGTSGPNEQFFGPGTRLTVL.

The chain couples TRBV7-2 to TRBJ2-3; D is possibly TRBD2 (7 bases). Trimming shortened V by 2 bases and J by 5 bases, and 14 bases separated the two germline ends. Germline V gene lookup returns CDR1 SGHTA and CDR2 FQGNSA. The CDR3 length is 15 residues. CDR3 protein: CASSLRGGGEDTQYF. CDR3 in DNA: TGTGCCAGCAGCTTAAGGGGAGGGGGGGAAGATACGCAGTATTTT. The full variable domain, completed using reference TRBV7-2 and TRBJ2-3, is GAGVSQSPSNKVTEKGKDVELRCDPISGHTALYWYRQSLGQGLEFLIYFQGNSAPDKSGLPSDRFSAERTGGSVSTLTIQRTQQEDSAVYLCASSLRGGGEDTQYFGPGTRLTVL.

This clone was observed a handful of times. This chain's CDR3 is CASSLGGSDARFF. DNA for the CDR3: TGTGCCAGCAGCTTAGGCGGGTCCGACGCACGTTTTTTT. The J gene is TRBJ1-4, the V gene TRBV7-2; D remains ambiguous. Germline V gives CDR1 SGHTA, CDR2 FQGNSA. The V gene lost 1 base and the J gene lost 17 bases, with 17 bases spanning the gap. This CDR3 contains 13 residues.

The sample holds one count of this clone. This chain connects TRBV7-6 to TRBJ1-5; maybe TRBD1 (5 bases). Trimming cost V 5 bases and J 6 bases, with 20 bases left between them. The CDR3 contains 16 residues. CDR1 is SGHVS and CDR2 is FNYEAQ in the germline V gene. This CDR3 is CASSETPGLTPQPQHF. Here the CDR3 DNA reads TGTGCCAGCAGCGAGACGCCGGGACTTACCCCTCAGCCCCAGCATTTT. Supplemented by reference TRBV7-6 and TRBJ1-5, the full variable domain reads GAGVSQSPRYKVTKRGQDVALRCDPISGHVSLYWYRQALGQGPEFLTYFNYEAQQDKSGLPNDRFSAERPEGSISTLTIQRTEQRDSAMYRCASSETPGLTPQPQHFGDGTRLSIL.